What follows are 14 T cell receptor beta chains derived from one specimen sequenced in a study of T cell responses to AZD1222 COVID-19 vaccine. The data were produced by immunoSEQ multiplex PCR, yet TCRdb's version contains in-frame clones alone and is incomplete. Altogether 150,000 to 200,000 clones are present, 80% to 95% being singletons, with the ten largest covering approximately 6.2%. The source was peripheral blood, collected 28 days after the second AZD1222 dose. These receptors came from an adult who received the AZD1222 COVID-19 vaccine.

This chain connects TRBV27 to TRBJ2-7, with 7 positions matching TRBD1. The CDR3 has 13 residues. J lost 1 base, V lost 5 bases, and 2 bases had no gene match. Germline V gene data show CDR1 as MNHEY and CDR2 as SMNVEV (reference sequence). The CDR3 bases are TGTGCCAGCAGTGTGGGACAGTCCTACGAGCAGTACTTC. Protein sequence: CASSVGQSYEQYF.

The chain has TRBV24-1 and TRBJ1-1, with D perhaps matching TRBD1 (5 bases). This CDR3 spans 16 amino acids. V was shortened by 8 bases and J by 0 bases, with 18 bases between the two germline ends. Germline CDR1 KGHDR, CDR2 SFDVKD. CDR3 sequence (DNA): TGTGCCACCACGCCAACCGGGGGTTACATGAACACTGAAGCTTTCTTT. This gives the protein CATTPTGGYMNTEAFF.

The chain uses TRBV5-1 and TRBJ2-3; D is undetermined. V was trimmed by 4 bases and J by 0 bases, leaving 3 bases between them. CDR1 is SGHRS and CDR2 is YFSETQ in the germline V gene. The CDR3 spans 12 residues. CDR3 in amino acids: CASSESTDTQYF. In nucleotides, the CDR3 is TGCGCCAGCAGCGAAAGCACAGATACGCAGTATTTT. Full variable domain (remainder filled in from reference TRBV5-1 and TRBJ2-3): KAGVTQTPRYLIKTRGQQVTLSCSPISGHRSVSWYQQTPGQGLQFLFEYFSETQRNKGNFPGRFSGRQFSNSRSEMNVSTLELGDSALYLCASSESTDTQYFGPGTRLTVL.

The CDR3 DNA reads TGTGCCAGCAGTTTCCCCGCAAGGATCACCATATATTTT. Its translation: CASSFPARITIYF. This sequence joins TRBV28 and TRBJ1-3; the D is unclear. The CDR3 runs to 13 residues. V shed 3 bases and J shed 9 bases, with 12 bases lying between them. Germline assignment: CDR1 MDHEN and CDR2 SYDVKM.

V and J are TRBV5-6 and TRBJ1-5; 8 bases are shared with TRBD1. V gave up 4 bases and J gave up 2 bases; unmatched junction bases: 11. Germline loops: CDR1 SGHDT, CDR2 YYEEEE. The length of the CDR3 is 17 residues. The CDR3 here is CASSLQGVDIGNQPQHF. The CDR3 DNA sequence: TGTGCCAGCAGCCTACAGGGGGTGGATATTGGCAATCAGCCCCAGCATTTT.

This chain uses TRBV19 with TRBJ1-1; no firm D call. The CDR3 length is 13 residues. Deletions cut 6 bases from V and 1 base from J, with 9 bases between. Germline CDR1 reads LNHDA; CDR2 reads SQIVND (reference sequence). DNA of the CDR3: TGTGCCAGTAGGGAACGGACGAACACTGAAGCTTTCTTT. It codes for CASRERTNTEAFF.

This chain joins TRBV3-1 (or the pseudogene TRBV3-2) and TRBJ2-7; 7 bases are a match to TRBD1. Germline CDR1 is LGHDT and CDR2 is YNNKEL (reference sequence). CDR3 size: 14 residues. V was clipped by 3 bases and J by 0 bases; unmatched bases: 2. The CDR3 bases are TGTGCCAGCAGCCAGGACAGGCTCTCCTACGAGCAGTACTTC. Its translation: CASSQDRLSYEQYF.

The CDR3 protein is CASRTGQDYGYTF. In DNA form, the CDR3 reads TGTGCCAGCAGAACAGGACAAGACTATGGCTACACCTTC. The chain uses TRBV28 and TRBJ1-2, with D tentatively TRBD1 (5 bases). Per the germline V gene, CDR1 is MDHEN and CDR2 is SYDVKM. The CDR3 has 13 amino acids. Trimming removed 6 bases at V and 3 bases at J, with 11 bases between.

The V call is TRBV18, the J call TRBJ1-5; tentatively, D is TRBD1 (6 bases). Germline CDR1 and CDR2: KGHSH and LQKENI. Trimming removed 5 bases at V and 5 bases at J, with 13 bases between. The CDR3 is 14 amino acids. CDR3 in amino acids: CASSEQGGDQPQHF. CDR3 coding DNA: TGTGCCAGCTCAGAACAGGGAGGGGATCAGCCCCAGCATTTT. Complete variable domain (other parts from reference TRBV18 and TRBJ1-5): NAGVMQNPRHLVRRRGQEARLRCSPMKGHSHVYWYRQLPEEGLKFMVYLQKENIIDESGMPKERFSAEFPKEGPSILRIQQVVRGDSAAYFCASSEQGGDQPQHFGDGTRLSIL.

The chain combines TRBV2 with TRBJ2-3; 10 nucleotides agree with TRBD2. Trimming took 4 bases from V and 4 from J; bases not matched to a gene: 8. The germline CDR1 and CDR2 sequences are SNHLY and FYNNEI. The CDR3 runs to 16 residues. The CDR3, as DNA: TGTGCCAGCAGTGGGGCCGGGACTAGCGCTTCAGATACGCAGTATTTT. This encodes CASSGAGTSASDTQYF.

The gene calls are TRBV9 and TRBJ2-3, with unresolved D. This CDR3 comprises 12 residues. Germline assignment: CDR1 SGDLS and CDR2 YYNGEE. Deletions cut 0 bases from V and 9 bases from J, with 8 bases between. CDR3: CASSVVGATQYF. In DNA, the CDR3 is TGTGCCAGCAGCGTAGTTGGCGCGACGCAGTATTTT.

The CDR3 loop reads CASSPMPGDYEQYF. CDR3 coding DNA: TGTGCCAGCAGCCCGATGCCGGGAGACTACGAGCAGTACTTC. The chain uses TRBV7-2 and TRBJ2-7, with D possibly matching TRBD2 (6 bases). This CDR3 spans 14 amino acids. V was cut by 5 bases and J by 3 bases, with 14 bases left in between. Germline assignment: CDR1 SGHTA and CDR2 FQGNSA.

The rearrangement joins TRBV20-1 to TRBJ1-2, with 8 bases matching TRBD1. V trimming: 3 bases; J trimming: 2 bases; junction bases outside the gene matches: 8. CDR1 DFQATT and CDR2 SNEGSKA come from the germline V gene (reference sequence). The CDR3 loop spans 15 amino acids. The CDR3: CSASRLDRENYGYTF. CDR3 coding DNA: TGCAGTGCTAGTAGGCTGGACAGGGAGAACTATGGCTACACCTTC.

The chain is built from TRBV10-3 and TRBJ2-1; 9 positions agree with TRBD1. The germline gives CDR1 ENHRY, CDR2 SYGVKD. The CDR3 totals 16 residues. The ends lost 4 bases at V and 2 bases at J; junction bases unmatched: 6. The CDR3 is CAISAVTGGPYNEQFF. The CDR3 DNA reads TGTGCCATCAGTGCTGTGACAGGGGGTCCCTACAATGAGCAGTTCTTC.